The 24 T cell receptor beta chains below were found in one sample sequenced in a study of cytomegalovirus exposure and HLA in healthy donors. It was with 60 Vbeta and 13 Jbeta primers that the PCR ran. Produced via immunoSEQ multiplex PCR; TCRdb's table is partial and in-frame only. The data show 160,000 or so clones, 75% to 90% seen once. The sample consisted of PBMCs. The origin of the receptors is a woman aged 18-29 years in good health and CMV-seronegative.

The chain links TRBV18 to TRBJ1-4; TRBD1 is a possible D gene (6 bases). Deletions cut 4 bases from V and 2 bases from J, with 17 bases between. Germline lookup yields CDR1 KGHSH and CDR2 LQKENI. The CDR3 is made up of 17 amino acids. CDR3 sequence (DNA): TGTGCCAGCTCACTAAATTTTCCAGGGGCTACTAATGAAAAACTGTTTTTT. It encodes CASSLNFPGATNEKLFF.

V usage is TRBV5-8 and J usage is TRBJ2-7; 10 bases match TRBD1. Losses at the gene ends were 0 bases for V and 6 bases for J; bases not matched to a gene: 6. Germline lookup yields CDR1 SGHTS and CDR2 YDEGEE. This CDR3 is built from 15 residues. The CDR3 loop is CASSLEGWTGGEQYF. The CDR3 nucleotides are TGTGCCAGCAGCTTGGAGGGGTGGACAGGGGGCGAGCAGTACTTC.

The chain recombines TRBV6-5 with TRBJ2-5; D uncertain. The CDR3 runs 14 residues. Germline CDR1 is MNHEY and CDR2 is SVGAGI. V was shortened by 6 bases and J by 1 base, with 12 bases between the two germline ends. CDR3 amino acids: CASSRRPIQETQYF. The CDR3 nucleotides are TGTGCCAGCAGCCGGAGACCTATCCAAGAGACCCAGTACTTC.

This chain links TRBV25-1 with TRBJ1-1, with 7 bases lining up with TRBD1. Germline assignment: CDR1 MGHDK and CDR2 SYGVNS. This CDR3 is built from 15 residues. The ends lost 3 bases at V and 2 bases at J; junction bases unmatched: 6. This CDR3 is CASSDRAGGNTEAFF. In DNA form, the CDR3 reads TGTGCCAGCAGTGACCGCGCAGGGGGAAACACTGAAGCTTTCTTT.

In this sample, this clone turned up a few times. V gene TRBV27 combines with J gene TRBJ1-1; 7 bases line up with TRBD1. Germline values: CDR1 MNHEY, CDR2 SMNVEV (reference sequence). The CDR3 totals 17 residues. V lost 5 bases to trimming and J lost 4 bases; unmatched junction nucleotides: 16. The CDR3 nucleotides are TGTGCCAGCAGTCCTCGGGACAGACCTCTTGTAGGCACTGAAGCTTTCTTT. It translates to CASSPRDRPLVGTEAFF.

The rearrangement links TRBV28 to TRBJ1-2; D gene uncertain. The germline V gene has CDR1 MDHEN and CDR2 SYDVKM. V was pared by 7 bases and J by 7 bases, with 13 bases between. The CDR3 loop spans 12 amino acids. The CDR3 region has the DNA TGTGCCAGCAACGGGGTAGTGGGTGGCTACACCTTC. This codes for CASNGVVGGYTF.

The V gene is TRBV18, the J gene TRBJ2-5; perhaps TRBD2 as D (5 bases). The CDR3 totals 15 residues. From germline, CDR1 is KGHSH and CDR2 LQKENI. The ends were cut back, 2 bases at V and 5 bases at J, with 15 bases in the middle. The CDR3 sequence is CASSPNGGLSETQYF. The CDR3 nucleotides read TGTGCCAGCTCACCAAATGGCGGGTTGTCGGAGACCCAGTACTTC.

The CDR3 here is CASKDQGTSNQPQHF. The DNA for the CDR3 is TGTGCCAGCAAAGACCAGGGGACGAGCAATCAGCCCCAGCATTTT. This rearrangement joins TRBV2 to TRBJ1-5; possibly TRBD1 for D (6 bases). V lost 7 bases, J lost 1 base, and 14 bases lay in between. Germline V gene data show CDR1 as SNHLY and CDR2 as FYNNEI. The CDR3 covers 15 residues.

The chain has TRBV7-2 and TRBJ1-1; D is unclear. This CDR3 has 11 amino acids. V was cut by 6 bases and J by 5 bases, with 7 bases left in between. The germline gives CDR1 SGHTA, CDR2 FQGNSA. CDR3 sequence (DNA): TGTGCCAGCAGACTAACAACTGAAGCTTTCTTT. This translates into CASRLTTEAFF.

This chain uses TRBV7-9 with TRBJ2-3; 8 positions agree with TRBD2. Germline-derived CDR1 and CDR2 are SEHNR and FQNEAQ (reference sequence). There are 15 residues in the CDR3. The trim removed 3 bases at V and 2 bases at J, leaving 4 bases unmatched. Here the CDR3 reads CASSLGGGLTDTQYF. As DNA, the CDR3 is TGTGCCAGCAGCTTGGGCGGGGGGCTCACAGATACGCAGTATTTT.

Only a few counts were recorded for this clone. The chain couples TRBV7-9 to TRBJ2-1; D is uncertain. The germline V and J ends were trimmed by 7 bases and 1 base, with 2 bases remaining between them. Germline assignment: CDR1 SEHNR and CDR2 FQNEAQ (reference sequence). This CDR3 is 11 amino acids long. CDR3 loop: CASTSYNEQFF. The CDR3 DNA is TGTGCCAGCACGTCCTACAATGAGCAGTTCTTC.

This rearrangement joins TRBV5-6 to TRBJ2-7; 9 bases agree with TRBD1. Trimming at V came to 3 bases and at J to 0 bases, leaving 4 bases not matched to a gene. The CDR3 runs 15 residues. The germline gives CDR1 SGHDT, CDR2 YYEEEE. The DNA for the CDR3 is TGTGCCAGCAGCTACCGGGACAGGGTCTCCTACGAGCAGTACTTC. Its translation: CASSYRDRVSYEQYF.

This clone was recorded a few times. The chain employs TRBV6-1 and TRBJ1-5; a weak D match, TRBD1 (5 bases). V was pared by 7 bases and J by 9 bases, with 19 bases between. Germline CDR1 MNHNS, CDR2 SASEGT. CDR3 length: 14 amino acids. CDR3 sequence: CASNAGTGALPQHF. The CDR3 bases are TGTGCCAGCAATGCCGGGACTGGGGCCCTGCCCCAGCATTTT.

Only a few counts were recorded for this clone. This rearrangement joins TRBV5-4 to TRBJ1-2; TRBD1 agrees at 8 bases. Germline values: CDR1 SGHNT, CDR2 YYREEE (reference sequence). This CDR3 spans 15 amino acids. The V segment lost 4 bases and the J segment 6 bases; nucleotides outside the gene matches: 11. The CDR3 nucleotides are TGTGCCAGCAGCGGCATAGGACAGGGTTCGAATGGCTACACCTTC. Translated: CASSGIGQGSNGYTF.

The chain couples TRBV5-1 to TRBJ2-7; D unresolved. This CDR3 is 15 amino acids long. Germline CDR1 SGHRS, CDR2 YFSETQ. Trimming pared 3 bases from V and 3 bases from J, leaving 16 bases between. The DNA of the CDR3 is TGCGCCAGCAGCTCTGGAGACGCTATGAACTACGAGCAGTACTTC. This sequence encodes CASSSGDAMNYEQYF. The whole variable domain, remainder taken from reference TRBV5-1 and TRBJ2-7, is KAGVTQTPRYLIKTRGQQVTLSCSPISGHRSVSWYQQTPGQGLQFLFEYFSETQRNKGNFPGRFSGRQFSNSRSEMNVSTLELGDSALYLCASSSGDAMNYEQYFGPGTRLTVT.

The genes are TRBV9 and TRBJ2-5; 9 nucleotides agree with TRBD2. The CDR3 runs to 16 residues. V shed 3 bases, J shed 11 bases, and the junction held 17 bases outside the gene matches. Per germline, CDR1 SGDLS and CDR2 YYNGEE. The CDR3 sequence: CASSAYSSGGWREQYF. The CDR3 DNA reads as TGTGCCAGCAGCGCCTACTCGAGCGGGGGGTGGCGGGAGCAGTACTTC.

The rearrangement uses TRBV5-6 and TRBJ1-5; perhaps TRBD1 as D (5 bases). Trimming cost V 3 bases and J 1 base, with 11 bases left between them. CDR3 length: 15 residues. Germline values: CDR1 SGHDT, CDR2 YYEEEE. CDR3 in DNA: TGTGCCAGCAGCTCGGAGGGGTACAGCAATCAGCCCCAGCATTTT. As protein: CASSSEGYSNQPQHF.

This clone came up a few times. Other DNA sequences within the sample encode an identical CDR3. The CDR3 protein is CASSLGQGGGYTF. CDR3 coding DNA: TGCGCCAGCAGCTTAGGACAGGGAGGTGGCTACACCTTC. The chain is built from TRBV5-1 and TRBJ1-2, with 8 bases identical to TRBD1. Germline CDR1 SGHRS, CDR2 YFSETQ. CDR3 length: 13 amino acids. Losses at the gene ends were 2 bases for V and 7 bases for J; bases not matched to a gene: 4.

J is TRBJ1-1 and V is TRBV6-5; 9 bases map to TRBD1. The CDR3 is made up of 16 amino acids. The V segment lost 4 bases and the J segment 0 bases; nucleotides outside the gene matches: 6. The germline gives CDR1 MNHEY, CDR2 SVGAGI. The CDR3 coding sequence is TGTGCCAGCAGTTCTTTGGGGACAGGGATGAACACTGAAGCTTTCTTT. Its translation: CASSSLGTGMNTEAFF.

In the case of this clone: A read error may account for a junction end that differs from germline. This chain uses TRBV4-2 with TRBJ2-2; TRBD2 matches at 8 bases. CDR1 is LGHNA and CDR2 is YNFKEQ in the germline V gene. The CDR3 runs to 15 residues. The CDR3 coding sequence is TGTGCCAGCAGCCAAGTCGTTCTTGATGCGGGGGGGCTGTTTTTT. Translated, it gives CASSQVVLDAGGLFF.

The J gene is TRBJ2-2, the V gene TRBV7-9, with D maybe TRBD1 (6 bases). Trimming took off 5 bases at V and 6 bases at J, with 10 bases between the two ends. From germline, CDR1 is SEHNR and CDR2 FQNEAQ (reference sequence). The CDR3 covers 13 residues. CDR3 coding DNA: TGTGCCAGCAGCCCTACAGGGTCCGGGGAGCTGTTTTTT. Its protein product is CASSPTGSGELFF. The entire variable domain, with the rest obtained from reference TRBV7-9 and TRBJ2-2, is as follows: DTGVSQNPRHKITKRGQNVTFRCDPISEHNRLYWYRQTLGQGPEFLTYFQNEAQLEKSRLLSDRFSAERPKGSFSTLEIQRTEQGDSAMYLCASSPTGSGELFFGEGSRLTVL.

The gene calls are TRBV14 and TRBJ1-2, with D perhaps TRBD1 (6 bases). The CDR3 loop spans 13 amino acids. The V end lost 3 bases, the J end lost 14 bases, and 19 bases lay between the germline ends. Germline CDR1 is SGHDN and CDR2 is FVKESK. The CDR3 protein is CASSQERGGARTF. The CDR3 coding sequence is TGTGCCAGCAGCCAGGAACGAGGGGGGGCGAGGACCTTC.

This rearrangement joins TRBV18 to TRBJ2-4; D perhaps matches TRBD2 (6 bases). From germline, CDR1 is KGHSH and CDR2 LQKENI. CDR3 length: 16 residues. Trimming took off 6 bases at V and 1 base at J, with 16 bases between the two ends. CDR3 region: CASSSRYREAKNIQYF. The CDR3 DNA is TGTGCCAGCTCTTCCAGGTACCGGGAGGCCAAAAACATTCAGTACTTC.

Remarks on this clone: The same CDR3 can be traced to other DNA sequences in this sample. The V call is TRBV5-1, the J call TRBJ2-1; 11 bases align to TRBD2. With 1 base clipped from V and 0 bases from J, the junction kept 9 bases outside the gene matches. The length of the CDR3 is 19 residues. Germline CDR1 and CDR2: SGHRS and YFSETQ. The CDR3 sequence: CASSLWFLAGGTSYNEQFF. In DNA, the CDR3 is TGCGCCAGCAGCTTGTGGTTCCTAGCGGGGGGCACCTCCTACAATGAGCAGTTCTTC. The full variable domain, rest sourced from reference TRBV5-1 and TRBJ2-1, is KAGVTQTPRYLIKTRGQQVTLSCSPISGHRSVSWYQQTPGQGLQFLFEYFSETQRNKGNFPGRFSGRQFSNSRSEMNVSTLELGDSALYLCASSLWFLAGGTSYNEQFFGPGTRLTVL.